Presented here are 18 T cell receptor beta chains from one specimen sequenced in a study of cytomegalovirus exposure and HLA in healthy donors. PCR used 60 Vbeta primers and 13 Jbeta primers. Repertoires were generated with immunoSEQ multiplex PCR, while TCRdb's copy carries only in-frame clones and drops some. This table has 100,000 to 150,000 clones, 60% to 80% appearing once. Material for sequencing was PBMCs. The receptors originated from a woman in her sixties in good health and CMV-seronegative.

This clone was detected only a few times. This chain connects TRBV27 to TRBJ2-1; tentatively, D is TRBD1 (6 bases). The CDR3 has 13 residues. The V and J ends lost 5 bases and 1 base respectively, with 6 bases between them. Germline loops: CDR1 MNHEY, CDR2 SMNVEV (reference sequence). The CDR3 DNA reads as TGTGCCAGCAGTGACAGGTCCTACAATGAGCAGTTCTTC. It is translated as CASSDRSYNEQFF.

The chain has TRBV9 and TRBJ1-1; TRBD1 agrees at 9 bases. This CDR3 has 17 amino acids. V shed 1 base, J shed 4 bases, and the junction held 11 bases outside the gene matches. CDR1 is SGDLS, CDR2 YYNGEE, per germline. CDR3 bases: TGTGCCAGCAGCGTAAGACGAGACGGGACAGGGAGCACTGAAGCTTTCTTT. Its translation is CASSVRRDGTGSTEAFF. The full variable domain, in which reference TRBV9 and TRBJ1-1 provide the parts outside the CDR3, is DSGVTQTPKHLITATGQRVTLRCSPRSGDLSVYWYQQSLDQGLQFLIQYYNGEERAKGNILERFSAQQFPDLHSELNLSSLELGDSALYFCASSVRRDGTGSTEAFFGQGTRLTVV.

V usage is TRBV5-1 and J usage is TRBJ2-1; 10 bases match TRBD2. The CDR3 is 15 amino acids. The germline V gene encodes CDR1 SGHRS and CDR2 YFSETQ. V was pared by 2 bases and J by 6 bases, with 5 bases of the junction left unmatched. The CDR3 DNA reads TGCGCCAGCAGCTTCCTAGCGGGAGCACGCAATGAGCAGTTCTTC. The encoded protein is CASSFLAGARNEQFF.

This CDR3 reads CASSPGLAGGRADTQYF. The CDR3, as DNA: TGTGCCAGCAGCCCGGGACTAGCGGGGGGCCGCGCAGATACGCAGTATTTT. This rearrangement joins TRBV5-6 to TRBJ2-3; 15 bases align to TRBD2. CDR1 and CDR2 from the germline V gene are SGHDT and YYEEEE. CDR3 length equals 17 residues. V lost 4 bases, J lost 4 bases, and 7 bases stayed unmatched.

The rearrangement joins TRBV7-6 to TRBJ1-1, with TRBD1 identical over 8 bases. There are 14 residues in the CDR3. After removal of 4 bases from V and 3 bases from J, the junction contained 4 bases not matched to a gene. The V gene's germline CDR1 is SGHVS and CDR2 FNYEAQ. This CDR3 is CASSYEQGDTEAFF. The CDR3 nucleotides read TGTGCCAGCAGCTACGAACAGGGGGACACTGAAGCTTTCTTT. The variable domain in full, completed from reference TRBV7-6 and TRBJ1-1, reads GAGVSQSPRYKVTKRGQDVALRCDPISGHVSLYWYRQALGQGPEFLTYFNYEAQQDKSGLPNDRFSAERPEGSISTLTIQRTEQRDSAMYRCASSYEQGDTEAFFGQGTRLTVV.

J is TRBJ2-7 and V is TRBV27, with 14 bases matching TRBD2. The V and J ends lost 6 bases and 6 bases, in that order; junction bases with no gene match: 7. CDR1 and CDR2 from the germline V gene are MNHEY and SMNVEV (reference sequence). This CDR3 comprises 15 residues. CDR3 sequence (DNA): TGTGCCAGCAGCAAGGGGACTAGCGGGAGAGGCGAGCAGTACTTC. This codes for CASSKGTSGRGEQYF.

CDR3 nucleotide sequence: TGTGCCAGCAGCCCTACGACAGGGAATCAGCCCCAGCATTTT. Translated: CASSPTTGNQPQHF. The chain employs TRBV7-9 and TRBJ1-5, with TRBD1 matching over 7 bases. V trimming: 5 bases; J trimming: 4 bases; junction bases outside the gene matches: 5. CDR1 SEHNR and CDR2 FQNEAQ come from the germline V gene (reference sequence). The CDR3 runs 14 residues.

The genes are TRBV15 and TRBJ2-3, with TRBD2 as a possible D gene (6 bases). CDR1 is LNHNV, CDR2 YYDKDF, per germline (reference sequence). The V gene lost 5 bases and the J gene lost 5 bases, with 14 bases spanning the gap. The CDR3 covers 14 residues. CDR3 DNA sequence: TGTGCCACCAGCGAGGGAGGAAGTATAGATACGCAGTATTTT. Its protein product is CATSEGGSIDTQYF.

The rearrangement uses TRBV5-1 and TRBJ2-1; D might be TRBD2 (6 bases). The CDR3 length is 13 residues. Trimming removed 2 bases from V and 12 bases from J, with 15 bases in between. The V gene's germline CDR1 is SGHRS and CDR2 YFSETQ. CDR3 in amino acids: CASSFEAGPGQFF. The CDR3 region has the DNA TGCGCCAGCAGCTTTGAGGCGGGGCCGGGGCAGTTCTTC.

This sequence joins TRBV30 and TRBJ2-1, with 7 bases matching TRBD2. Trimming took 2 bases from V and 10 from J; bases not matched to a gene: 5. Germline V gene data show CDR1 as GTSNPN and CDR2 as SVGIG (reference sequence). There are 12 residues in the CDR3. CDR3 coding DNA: TGTGCCTGGAGTCATAGCGGGTTCGAGCAGTTCTTC. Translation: CAWSHSGFEQFF.

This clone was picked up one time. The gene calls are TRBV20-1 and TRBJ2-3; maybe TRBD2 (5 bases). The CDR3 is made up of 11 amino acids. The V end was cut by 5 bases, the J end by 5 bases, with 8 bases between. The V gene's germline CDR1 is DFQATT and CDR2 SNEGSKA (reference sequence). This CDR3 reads CSAQRGDTQYF. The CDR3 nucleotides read TGCAGTGCTCAACGGGGAGATACGCAGTATTTT.

Here the CDR3 reads CASKSREQYF. The CDR3 DNA sequence: TGTGCCAGCAAGTCGAGGGAGCAGTACTTC. The chain joins TRBV6-1 to TRBJ2-7; no reliable D call. The CDR3 is 10 residues long. The germline CDR1 and CDR2 sequences are MNHNS and SASEGT. Trimming stripped 7 bases from V and 7 bases from J, with 8 bases between.

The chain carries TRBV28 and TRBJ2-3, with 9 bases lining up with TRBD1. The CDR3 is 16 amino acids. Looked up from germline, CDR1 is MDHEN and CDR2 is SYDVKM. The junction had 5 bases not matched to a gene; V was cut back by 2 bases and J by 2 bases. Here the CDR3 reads CASSLTGGAPTDTQYF. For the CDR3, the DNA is TGTGCCAGCAGTTTAACAGGGGGCGCCCCCACAGATACGCAGTATTTT. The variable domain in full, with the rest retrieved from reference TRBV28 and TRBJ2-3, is DVKVTQSSRYLVKRTGEKVFLECVQDMDHENMFWYRQDPGLGLRLIYFSYDVKMKEKGDIPEGYSVSREKKERFSLILESASTNQTSMYLCASSLTGGAPTDTQYFGPGTRLTVL.

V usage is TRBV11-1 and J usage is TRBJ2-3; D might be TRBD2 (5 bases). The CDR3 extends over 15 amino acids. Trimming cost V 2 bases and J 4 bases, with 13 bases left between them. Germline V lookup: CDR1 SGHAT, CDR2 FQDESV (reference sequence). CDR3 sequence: CASSLLTGIADTQYF. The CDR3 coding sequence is TGTGCCAGCAGCTTACTCACGGGGATAGCAGATACGCAGTATTTT.

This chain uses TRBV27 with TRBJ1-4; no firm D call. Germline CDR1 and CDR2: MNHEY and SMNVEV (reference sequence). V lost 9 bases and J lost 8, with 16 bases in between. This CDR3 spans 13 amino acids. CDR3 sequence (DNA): TGTGCCAGTGGAAGATTCCCGGGAGAAAAACTGTTTTTT. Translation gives CASGRFPGEKLFF.

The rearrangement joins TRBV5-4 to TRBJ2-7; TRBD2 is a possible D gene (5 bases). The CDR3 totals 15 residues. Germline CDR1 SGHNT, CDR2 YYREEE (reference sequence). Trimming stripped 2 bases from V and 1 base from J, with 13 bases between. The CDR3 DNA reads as TGTGCCAGCAGCTTTGTGGCTAGCTCTTCCTACGAGCAGTACTTC. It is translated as CASSFVASSSYEQYF. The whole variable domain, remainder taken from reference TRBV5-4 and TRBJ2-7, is ETGVTQSPTHLIKTRGQQVTLRCSSQSGHNTVSWYQQALGQGPQFIFQYYREEENGRGNFPPRFSGLQFPNYSSELNVNALELDDSALYLCASSFVASSSYEQYFGPGTRLTVT.

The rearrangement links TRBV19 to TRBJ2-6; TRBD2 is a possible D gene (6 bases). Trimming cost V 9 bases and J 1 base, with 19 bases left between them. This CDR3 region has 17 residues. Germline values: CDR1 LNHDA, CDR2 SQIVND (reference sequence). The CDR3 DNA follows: TGTGCCAGCGTCAGGCGGGAAGGCATGTCTGGGGCCAACGTCCTGACTTTC. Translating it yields CASVRREGMSGANVLTF.

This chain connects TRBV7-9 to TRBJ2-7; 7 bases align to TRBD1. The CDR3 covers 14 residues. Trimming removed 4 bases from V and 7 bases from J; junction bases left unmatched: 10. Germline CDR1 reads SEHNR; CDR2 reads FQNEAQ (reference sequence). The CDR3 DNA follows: TGTGCCAGCAGCTGGCAGGGGGTCACTAGGGAGCAGTACTTC. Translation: CASSWQGVTREQYF.